This is a list of T cell receptor beta chains from one sample in a study of blood T cell repertoires in COVID-19. TCRdb's table, derived via immunoSEQ multiplex PCR, lists solely in-frame clones and lacks some. Seen here are approximately 220,000 clones, 65% to 90% observed once, and the top ten hold 4.4%. Sequenced material: peripheral blood. The source of these receptors is a man in his fifties or sixties with acute or convalescent COVID-19. Both conserved end residues are part of each CDR3.

J	V	CDR3
TRBJ1-5	TRBV2	CASSTPGNQPQHF
TRBJ2-1	TRBV4-1	CASSQSLPQGQQFF
TRBJ2-4	TRBV6-6	CASSPERVTAKNIQYF
TRBJ1-5	TRBV19	CASSIDVQGHGRNQPQHF
TRBJ2-1	TRBV5-4	CASSLGGQAVYNEQFF
TRBJ2-7	TRBV5-1	CASSRPGQGTDEQYF
TRBJ1-3	TRBV25-1	CASSGTGRNTIYF
TRBJ2-7	TRBV29-1	CSVQRVGNYEQYF
TRBJ1-2	TRBV6-2/TRBV6-3	CASSSAANYGYTF
TRBJ1-1	TRBV6-1	CASSDRGAANTEAFF
TRBJ2-4	TRBV19	CASSIVENIQYF
TRBJ1-6	TRBV30	CAWTAGANSPLHF
TRBJ1-2	TRBV5-6	CASSFRQGYGYTF
TRBJ1-1	TRBV4-1	CASSPGQGDSEAFF
TRBJ2-7	TRBV5-1	CASGQDSYEQYF
TRBJ2-1	TRBV12-3/TRBV12-4	CASSSRGRQFF
TRBJ1-2	TRBV6-5	CASTRTVLDYGYTF
TRBJ2-1	TRBV5-4	CASSLNEYEQFF
TRBJ1-3	TRBV6-5	CASIMQVSSGNTIYF
TRBJ1-3	TRBV27	CASSPTSGRPGNTIYF
TRBJ1-6	TRBV4-1	CASSQEQISYNSPLHF
TRBJ1-1	TRBV5-4	CASSLNRGNTEAFF
TRBJ2-5	TRBV29-1	CSVEGQGQGTQYF
TRBJ1-2	TRBV10-1	CASSSTGSWSYTF
TRBJ1-1	TRBV25-1	CASSDPEGQGRTEAFF
TRBJ2-3	TRBV7-9	CASSPGGAPTDTQYF
TRBJ1-6	TRBV30	CAWTRQTNSPLHF
TRBJ2-7	TRBV4-2	CASSQESGGVAYEQYF
TRBJ1-1	TRBV18	CASSSRGLDTEAFF
TRBJ2-2	TRBV6-1	CASSEAPGSPTGELFF
TRBJ1-2	TRBV6-5	CASSYHPDRAEGGYTF
TRBJ2-1	TRBV7-3	CASSLRGGEQFF
TRBJ1-5	TRBV7-2	CASSLGPSRAQRNQPQHF
TRBJ2-5	TRBV5-1	CASSSRGQDQETQYF
TRBJ1-2	TRBV18	CASSPPGRNYGYTF
TRBJ1-6	TRBV9	CASSPPKENPSYNSPLHF
TRBJ2-5	TRBV5-1	CASSPGQQETQYF
TRBJ2-1	TRBV13	CASSPPLAGGGNEQFF
TRBJ1-1	TRBV27	CASSPWRAPMNTEAFF
TRBJ1-6	TRBV11-2	CASSPPGILRSPLHF
TRBJ2-1	TRBV7-7	CASSLSGEGEQFF
TRBJ1-2	TRBV7-8	CASSWDRGESGYTF